Below, one T cell receptor beta chain is given with its context. This CDR3 comprises 15 residues. Germline trimming cut 0 bases from V and 4 bases from J; bases unmatched to any gene: 4. CDR1 is MNHNS, CDR2 SASEGT, per germline. Measured with immunoSEQ multiplex PCR; TCRdb has only the in-frame clones, and not every one. This table holds 40,000 to 60,000 clones, about nine tenths found once. The data were taken from a study of T cell changes during pregnancy in multiple sclerosis. The clonotype was recovered from a female donor with multiple sclerosis, enrolled in a pregnancy study. The material sequenced was CD4+ T cells from peripheral blood mononuclear cells, taken after pregnancy. The chain couples TRBV6-1 to TRBJ2-3, with 7 bases matching TRBD2. The CDR3 coding sequence is TGTGCCAGCAGTGAAGCCGGGGCGGGAGCAGATACGCAGTATTTT. Translating gives CASSEAGAGADTQYF.